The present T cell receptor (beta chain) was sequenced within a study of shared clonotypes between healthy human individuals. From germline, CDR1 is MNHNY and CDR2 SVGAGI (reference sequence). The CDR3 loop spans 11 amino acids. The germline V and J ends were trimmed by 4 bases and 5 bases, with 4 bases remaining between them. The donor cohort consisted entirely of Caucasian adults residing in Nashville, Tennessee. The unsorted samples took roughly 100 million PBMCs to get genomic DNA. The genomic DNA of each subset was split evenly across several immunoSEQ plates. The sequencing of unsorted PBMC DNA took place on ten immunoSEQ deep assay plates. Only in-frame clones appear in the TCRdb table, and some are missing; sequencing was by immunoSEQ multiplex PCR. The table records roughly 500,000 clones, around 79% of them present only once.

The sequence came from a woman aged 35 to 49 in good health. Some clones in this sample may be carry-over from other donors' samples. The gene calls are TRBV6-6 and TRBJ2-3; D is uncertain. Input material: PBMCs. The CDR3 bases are TGTGCCAGCAGTTCTGGAGATACGCAGTATTTT. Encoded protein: CASSSGDTQYF.